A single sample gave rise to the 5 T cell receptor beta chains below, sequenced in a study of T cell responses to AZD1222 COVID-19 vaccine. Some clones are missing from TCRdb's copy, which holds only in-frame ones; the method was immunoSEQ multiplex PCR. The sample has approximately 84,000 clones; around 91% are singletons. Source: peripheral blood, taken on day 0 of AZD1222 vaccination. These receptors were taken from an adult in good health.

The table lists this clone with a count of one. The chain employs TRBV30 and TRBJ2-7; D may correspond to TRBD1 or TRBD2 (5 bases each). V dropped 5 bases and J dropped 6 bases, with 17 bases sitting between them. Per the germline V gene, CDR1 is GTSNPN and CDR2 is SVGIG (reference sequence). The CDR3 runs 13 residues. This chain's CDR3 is CAWGGTARPEQYF. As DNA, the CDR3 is TGTGCCTGGGGTGGGACGGCAAGGCCCGAGCAGTACTTC.

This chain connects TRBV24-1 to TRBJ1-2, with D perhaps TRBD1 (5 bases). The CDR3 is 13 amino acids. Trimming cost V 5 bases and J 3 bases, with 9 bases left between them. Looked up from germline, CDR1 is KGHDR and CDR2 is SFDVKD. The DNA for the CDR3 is TGTGCCACCAGTGGTAGGGGCGACTATGGCTACACCTTC. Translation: CATSGRGDYGYTF.

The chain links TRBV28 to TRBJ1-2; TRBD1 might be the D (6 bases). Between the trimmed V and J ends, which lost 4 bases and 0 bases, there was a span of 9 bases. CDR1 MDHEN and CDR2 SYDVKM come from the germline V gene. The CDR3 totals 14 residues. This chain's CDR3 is CASSWGGANYGYTF. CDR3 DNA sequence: TGTGCCAGCAGTTGGGGGGGCGCTAACTATGGCTACACCTTC.

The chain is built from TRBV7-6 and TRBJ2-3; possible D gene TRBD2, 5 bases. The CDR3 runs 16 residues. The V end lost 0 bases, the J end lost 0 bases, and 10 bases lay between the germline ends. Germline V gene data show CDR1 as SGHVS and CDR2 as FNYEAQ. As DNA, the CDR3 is TGTGCCAGCAGCTTAGCGGCGGGTGGAAGCACAGATACGCAGTATTTT. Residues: CASSLAAGGSTDTQYF.

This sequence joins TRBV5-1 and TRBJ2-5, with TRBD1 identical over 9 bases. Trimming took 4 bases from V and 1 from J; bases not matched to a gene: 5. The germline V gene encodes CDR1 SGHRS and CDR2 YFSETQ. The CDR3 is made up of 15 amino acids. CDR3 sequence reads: CASSRATGGQETQYF. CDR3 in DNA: TGCGCCAGCAGCAGGGCGACAGGGGGCCAAGAGACCCAGTACTTC.